This T cell receptor beta chain was identified during a study of T cells after yellow fever vaccination. A single record per CDR3 protein comes from TCRdb applying MiXCR to the 5' RACE reads. The repertoire holds around 360,000 distinct CDR3 sequences, with 11% as singletons. Germline lookup yields CDR1 ENHRY and CDR2 SYGVKD. V was trimmed by 0 bases and J by 6 bases, leaving 12 bases between them. The CDR3 has 14 residues. The source is a man between 18 and 35 years old who received the YFV17D yellow fever vaccine. The material was PBMCs, obtained on the day of the first yellow fever vaccination. This chain joins TRBV10-3 and TRBJ2-7; D is ambiguous. The DNA of the CDR3 is TGTGCCATCAGTGAGTCTTATTACGGAACCGAGCAGTACTTC. As protein: CAISESYYGTEQYF.